A single T cell receptor beta chain is shown here with its context. The target antigen is unknown. This sample was included in a study of cytomegalovirus exposure and HLA in healthy donors. Repertoires were generated with immunoSEQ multiplex PCR, while TCRdb's copy carries only in-frame clones and drops some. The sample yields around 60,000 clones, over 85% seen once. Study results and limitations: Using the classifier, cytomegalovirus status was reportedly diagnosed with high specificity and sensitivity. Listed as cytomegalovirus-associated were roughly 180 TCR beta chains.

The CDR3 totals 19 residues. Germline lookup yields CDR1 SGHAT and CDR2 FQNNGV. With V trimmed by 3 bases and J by 7 bases, 17 bases remained unmatched. The receptor's source is a man aged 18 to 30 in good health and CMV-seropositive. The V and J genes are TRBV11-2 and TRBJ2-1, with TRBD2 matching 11 bases. Material for sequencing was PBMCs. CDR3 DNA sequence: TGTGCCAGCAGCTTGAGTAGCGGGAGGGCCCACGTAGTTCGTAATGAGCAGTTCTTC. It translates to CASSLSSGRAHVVRNEQFF.